This TCR beta chain was recovered during a study of blood T cell repertoires in COVID-19 (dated by TCRdb to the early 2020s). Regarding the study in general: The collaborator samples originated in the United States, Italy and Spain and spanned the acute and convalescent phases of COVID-19. The material from the prospective study consisted of cDNA or gDNA derived from T cells, B-cell-depleted T cells, or PBMCs. Subjects who had been exposed to COVID-19, were actively infected with it, or had recovered from it provided the deeply sampled blood TCRbeta repertoires that made up the dataset. The repertoires were made available in a free public database intended to serve as a resource for research on the immune response to SARS-CoV-2. The samples were drawn from the first 160 participants of the ongoing ImmuneRACE study and from 950 to 1,500 subjects provided by 6 global collaborators. A de-identified subject ID, COVID-19 status, age in years and sex were almost always included in the sample metadata. Where available, HLA class I and class II types were obtained from metadata supplied by the sample provider rather than from assay-based typing. The paper as a whole reports these results and caveats: Clinical and demographic metadata were provided uncurated, with the amount varying by source and participant.

The CDR3 measures 11 amino acids from cysteine to phenylalanine. CDR3 DNA is the only sequence kept; it has 33 bases, read in frame from the first base. For CDR1 and CDR2, the germline V gene (reference sequence) lists GTSNPN and SVGIG. Trimming removed 8 bases from V and 11 bases from J; the gene matches leave 11 bases unexplained. TCRbeta CDR3 regions were amplified from genomic DNA by means of the immunoSEQ Assay, a bias-controlled multiplex PCR. Per the authors' processing: The number of nucleated cells in each sample was estimated from the amplification of reference gene primers within the assay. To quantify the absolute abundance of each unique TCRbeta CDR3 rearrangement, sequence reads were collapsed and filtered. Productive Simpson clonality was computed per sample as the square root of Simpson's diversity index over productive rearrangements. The clones in this table, taken by TCRdb from immuneACCESS, are in-frame only. Not every clone is retained; where verified, under half of the shortfall comes from an unresolved V gene, and the cause of the rest is unknown. That table furnishes V, J and clone size, whereas the DNA furnished D and trimming. This sample comprises some 320,000 clones, 85% of them detected only once. The ten biggest clones cover 1.9% of the sample.

Participants in the prospective study were enrolled through a virtual design, were aged roughly 18 to 95 years, and lived in under 25 United States geographic areas. In the prospective study, participants were assigned to cohorts based on the clinical history participants reported in a screening survey and a study questionnaire. Exposed participants had been in contact, within 2 weeks of entering the study, with a person who had a PCR-confirmed or clinician-diagnosed case of COVID-19. In the prospective study, whole blood, serum and a nasopharyngeal or oropharyngeal swab were collected from each participant by mobile phlebotomists. Over a roughly 2-month period, participants in the prospective study had the option of providing additional blood draws and questionnaires. Prospective study blood samples were shipped either frozen or at room temperature before DNA extraction. Details on this clone: Its antigen is unknown. The record has no base qualities; no much larger clone is one base away.

Source material: PBMCs or T cells enriched from blood (not recorded which). The sequence was collected from a woman aged 25 to 39 who had been exposed to COVID-19. The V and J genes are TRBV30 and TRBJ1-1; the junction holds 7 bases that match TRBD1. At the DNA level, the sequence is TGTGCCCGCACTAATCAGGGGGTGGCTTTCTTT. The translation is CARTNQGVAFF. The full variable domain, completed from the reference TRBV30 and TRBJ1-1 proteins outside the CDR3, reads SQTIHQWPATLVQPVGSPLSLECTVEGTSNPNLYWYRQAAGRGLQLLFYSVGIGQISSEVPQNLSASRPQDRQFILSSKKLLLSDSGFYLCARTNQGVAFFGQGTRLTVV.